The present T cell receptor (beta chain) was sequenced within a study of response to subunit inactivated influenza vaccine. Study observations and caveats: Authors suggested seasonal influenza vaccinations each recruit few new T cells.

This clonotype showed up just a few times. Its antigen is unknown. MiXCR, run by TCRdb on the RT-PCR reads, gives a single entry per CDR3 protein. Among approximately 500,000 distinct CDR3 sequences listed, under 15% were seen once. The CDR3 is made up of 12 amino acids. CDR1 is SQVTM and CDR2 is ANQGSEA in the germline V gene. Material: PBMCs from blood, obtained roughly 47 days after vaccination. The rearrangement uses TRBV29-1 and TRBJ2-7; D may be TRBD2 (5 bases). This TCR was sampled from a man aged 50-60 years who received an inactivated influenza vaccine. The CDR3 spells CSKEGGEYEQYF. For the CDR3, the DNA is TGCAGTAAGGAAGGAGGAGAATACGAGCAGTACTTC.